The rows below give T cell receptor beta chains drawn from one sample of a study of regulatory T cells in long-lasting Graves disease. TCRdb called the multiplex PCR reads again in MiXCR, with one record for every CDR3 protein. Here the sample spans approximately 300,000 distinct CDR3 sequences, 18% being singletons. Sample: peripheral blood mononuclear cells (PBMCs), taken at new diagnosis, from a patient treated with antithyroid drugs. The receptors originated from a female donor with Graves disease. CDR3s include the opening cysteine and the closing phenylalanine or tryptophan. A D gene is named only where the DNA matches it firmly. Size tells how often a clone was seen (once, few, many) or the class of an expanded clone, and some rows leave it out.

j_call: TRBJ2-5; d_call: TRBD2; clone_size: many; v_call: TRBV2; cdr3_aa: CASRLLSGAYQETQYF; cdr3_nt: TGTGCCAGCAGACTACTGAGCGGGGCGTACCAAGAGACCCAGTACTTC
j_call: TRBJ2-7; d_call: NA; clone_size: many; v_call: TRBV10-1; cdr3_aa: CASSETYGGEQYF; cdr3_nt: TGCGCCAGCAGTGAGACCTATGGGGGCGAGCAGTACTTC
j_call: TRBJ1-2; d_call: NA; clone_size: NA; v_call: TRBV28; cdr3_aa: CASSFRDNYYGYTF; cdr3_nt: TGTGCCAGCAGTTTCCGGGACAATTACTATGGCTACACCTTC
j_call: TRBJ2-3; d_call: TRBD2; clone_size: NA; v_call: TRBV2; cdr3_aa: CASSEGTLAVPTDTQYF; cdr3_nt: TGTGCCAGCAGTGAAGGTACCCTAGCGGTTCCCACAGATACGCAGTATTTT
j_call: TRBJ1-1; d_call: NA; clone_size: many; v_call: TRBV2; cdr3_aa: CASSDRPNTEAFF; cdr3_nt: TGTGCCAGCAGTGACAGACCGAACACTGAAGCTTTCTTT
j_call: TRBJ2-3; d_call: NA; clone_size: many; v_call: TRBV12-3/TRBV12-4; cdr3_aa: CASSSNTGSYTDTQYF; cdr3_nt: TGTGCCAGCAGTTCTAACACAGGTTCTTACACAGATACGCAGTATTTT
j_call: TRBJ2-2; d_call: TRBD1; clone_size: many; v_call: TRBV15; cdr3_aa: CATSRRQGAGELFF; cdr3_nt: TGTGCCACCAGCAGACGACAGGGGGCCGGGGAGCTGTTTTTT
j_call: TRBJ2-1; d_call: TRBD2; clone_size: many; v_call: TRBV28; cdr3_aa: CASRGSSGHTSYNEQFF; cdr3_nt: TGTGCCAGCAGGGGATCTAGCGGGCACACCTCCTACAATGAGCAGTTCTTC
j_call: TRBJ1-6; d_call: NA; clone_size: many; v_call: TRBV20-1; cdr3_aa: CSARDATTEAYNSPLHF; cdr3_nt: TGCAGTGCTAGAGATGCGACGACGGAAGCCTATAATTCACCCCTCCACTTT
j_call: TRBJ2-1; d_call: NA; clone_size: many; v_call: TRBV6-2/TRBV6-3; cdr3_aa: CLTSRGERWAYYNEQFF; cdr3_nt: TGTCTAACTTCAAGGGGGGAGCGTTGGGCTTACTACAATGAGCAGTTCTTC
j_call: TRBJ2-3; d_call: NA; clone_size: many; v_call: TRBV3-1; cdr3_aa: CASSQNTDTQYF; cdr3_nt: TGTGCCAGCAGCCAAAACACAGATACGCAGTATTTT
j_call: TRBJ2-5; d_call: TRBD2; clone_size: many; v_call: TRBV28; cdr3_aa: CASSLLAGGGVTQYF; cdr3_nt: TGTGCCAGCAGTTTACTAGCGGGAGGGGGGGTGACCCAGTACTTC
j_call: TRBJ1-2; d_call: TRBD1; clone_size: many; v_call: TRBV28; cdr3_aa: CASSRQGAMGGYTF; cdr3_nt: TGTGCCAGCAGTCGACAGGGGGCGATGGGTGGCTACACCTTC
j_call: TRBJ2-7; d_call: NA; clone_size: NA; v_call: TRBV2; cdr3_aa: CASSAVGGPYEQYF; cdr3_nt: TGTGCCAGCAGTGCGGTCGGGGGGCCGTACGAGCAGTACTTC
j_call: TRBJ2-5; d_call: TRBD2; clone_size: many; v_call: TRBV19; cdr3_aa: CASSIGTSGQETQYF; cdr3_nt: TGTGCCAGTAGTATTGGGACTAGCGGCCAAGAGACCCAGTACTTC
j_call: TRBJ2-1; d_call: NA; clone_size: many; v_call: TRBV12-3/TRBV12-4; cdr3_aa: CASSLSVPYNEQFF; cdr3_nt: TGTGCCAGCAGTTTGTCAGTGCCATACAATGAGCAGTTCTTC
j_call: TRBJ2-1; d_call: NA; clone_size: many; v_call: TRBV7-3; cdr3_aa: CASSPRISSYNEQFF; cdr3_nt: TGTGCCAGCAGCCCGCGAATCAGCTCCTACAATGAGCAGTTCTTC
j_call: TRBJ1-4; d_call: NA; clone_size: many; v_call: TRBV29-1; cdr3_aa: CSVGTTNEKLFF; cdr3_nt: TGCAGCGTGGGAACAACTAATGAAAAACTGTTTTTT
j_call: TRBJ2-1; d_call: TRBD2; clone_size: few; v_call: TRBV20-1; cdr3_aa: CSARRTSGIYNEQFF; cdr3_nt: TGCAGTGCTAGGAGGACTAGCGGGATCTACAATGAGCAGTTCTTC
j_call: TRBJ1-1; d_call: NA; clone_size: many; v_call: TRBV19; cdr3_aa: CASSLSTDNTEAFF; cdr3_nt: TGTGCCAGTAGCCTCAGTACCGATAACACTGAAGCTTTCTTT
j_call: TRBJ2-7; d_call: NA; clone_size: many; v_call: TRBV30; cdr3_aa: CAWSAGISYEQYF; cdr3_nt: TGTGCCTGGAGTGCGGGGATCAGCTACGAGCAGTACTTC
j_call: TRBJ1-1; d_call: TRBD1; clone_size: NA; v_call: TRBV11-1; cdr3_aa: CASSVQGDTEAFF; cdr3_nt: TGTGCCAGCAGCGTCCAGGGGGACACTGAAGCTTTCTTT
j_call: TRBJ2-3; d_call: NA; clone_size: NA; v_call: TRBV10-1; cdr3_aa: CASSERQSTDTQYF; cdr3_nt: TGCGCCAGCAGTGAAAGGCAGAGCACAGATACGCAGTATTTT
j_call: TRBJ1-1; d_call: TRBD1; clone_size: many; v_call: TRBV13; cdr3_aa: CASSWGPHRGDTEAFF; cdr3_nt: TGTGCCAGCAGCTGGGGCCCGCACAGGGGGGACACTGAAGCTTTCTTT
j_call: TRBJ1-1; d_call: NA; clone_size: many; v_call: TRBV6-1; cdr3_aa: CASRQEELNTEAFF; cdr3_nt: TGTGCCAGCAGGCAAGAGGAATTGAACACTGAAGCTTTCTTT
j_call: TRBJ2-5; d_call: TRBD1; clone_size: few; v_call: TRBV7-9; cdr3_aa: CASSQGTGSGETQYF; cdr3_nt: TGTGCCAGCAGCCAGGGGACAGGGTCAGGGGAGACCCAGTACTTC
j_call: TRBJ1-4; d_call: NA; clone_size: few; v_call: TRBV3-1; cdr3_aa: CASSRSRVTNEKLFF; cdr3_nt: TGTGCCAGCAGCCGATCGCGGGTAACTAATGAAAAACTGTTTTTT
j_call: TRBJ2-5; d_call: NA; clone_size: many; v_call: TRBV9; cdr3_aa: CASSGLRETQYF; cdr3_nt: TGTGCCAGCAGCGGACTCCGGGAGACCCAGTACTTC
j_call: TRBJ1-2; d_call: TRBD1; clone_size: many; v_call: TRBV6-1; cdr3_aa: CASSARDRIGYTF; cdr3_nt: TGTGCCAGCAGTGCGAGGGACAGGATCGGCTACACCTTC
j_call: TRBJ2-2; d_call: NA; clone_size: many; v_call: TRBV2; cdr3_aa: CASRGAGELFF; cdr3_nt: TGTGCCAGCAGGGGGGCCGGGGAGCTGTTTTTT
j_call: TRBJ1-2; d_call: TRBD1; clone_size: many; v_call: TRBV28; cdr3_aa: CASSFDRASYGYTF; cdr3_nt: TGTGCCAGCAGTTTTGACAGGGCGTCCTATGGCTACACCTTC
j_call: TRBJ2-7; d_call: TRBD2; clone_size: NA; v_call: TRBV12-3/TRBV12-4; cdr3_aa: CASSRGSGRAIPYEQYF; cdr3_nt: TGTGCCAGCAGTAGAGGTAGCGGGAGGGCGATCCCCTACGAGCAGTACTTC
j_call: TRBJ2-5; d_call: NA; clone_size: many; v_call: TRBV12-3/TRBV12-4; cdr3_aa: CASSRTGRDQYF; cdr3_nt: TGTGCCAGCAGCAGGACAGGGAGGGACCAGTACTTC
j_call: TRBJ2-1; d_call: NA; clone_size: many; v_call: TRBV24-1; cdr3_aa: CATSDSGSYNEQFF; cdr3_nt: TGTGCCACCAGTGATTCAGGGAGCTACAATGAGCAGTTCTTC
j_call: TRBJ2-1; d_call: NA; clone_size: NA; v_call: TRBV28; cdr3_aa: CATSILSGYNEQFF; cdr3_nt: TGTGCCACCAGCATCCTTAGCGGCTACAATGAGCAGTTCTTC
j_call: TRBJ1-5; d_call: NA; clone_size: many; v_call: TRBV18; cdr3_aa: CASSPGAIYDQPQHF; cdr3_nt: TGTGCCAGCTCACCGGGGGCCATTTATGATCAGCCCCAGCATTTT
j_call: TRBJ2-1; d_call: NA; clone_size: many; v_call: TRBV11-2; cdr3_aa: CASSISGPINNEQFF; cdr3_nt: TGTGCCAGCAGCATCTCCGGGCCTATTAACAATGAGCAGTTCTTC
j_call: TRBJ1-1; d_call: NA; clone_size: few; v_call: TRBV6-8; cdr3_aa: CASSYIPGHWGEGGEAFF; cdr3_nt: TGTGCCAGCAGTTACATCCCGGGACACTGGGGGGAAGGGGGTGAAGCTTTCTTT
j_call: TRBJ1-4; d_call: NA; clone_size: many; v_call: TRBV28; cdr3_aa: CASSTLWGDTNERLFF; cdr3_nt: TGTGCCAGCAGTACCCTGTGGGGGGACACTAATGAAAGACTGTTTTTT
j_call: TRBJ2-2; d_call: NA; clone_size: NA; v_call: TRBV7-6; cdr3_aa: CASSPQEATNTGELFF; cdr3_nt: TGTGCCAGCAGCCCCCAGGAGGCCACGAACACCGGGGAGCTGTTTTTT